The clone carrying this T cell receptor beta chain has a count of ten or more. The data were taken from a study of T-cell reconstitution after alpha-beta-depleted transplantation in children. CDR1 and CDR2 from the germline V gene are DFQATT and SNEGSKA (reference sequence). V lost 2 bases to trimming and J lost 4 bases, with 11 bases between them. This CDR3 comprises 13 residues. For TCRbeta, the library was prepared with unique molecular identifiers. TCRdb re-called the PCR reads with MiXCR, one entry per CDR3 protein. This sample has hundreds of thousands of distinct CDR3 sequences, with around 12% found just once.

J is TRBJ1-2 and V is TRBV20-1, with D tentatively TRBD1 (6 bases). Sequencing was performed on PBMCs from the stem cell graft donor, taken from the stem cell graft. The clonotype comes from a human donor who donated a stem cell graft to a child with acute lymphoblastic leukemia. CDR3 sequence: CSARTGRSYGYTF. Written as DNA, the CDR3 is TGCAGTGCTAGAACAGGGCGCTCCTATGGCTACACCTTC.